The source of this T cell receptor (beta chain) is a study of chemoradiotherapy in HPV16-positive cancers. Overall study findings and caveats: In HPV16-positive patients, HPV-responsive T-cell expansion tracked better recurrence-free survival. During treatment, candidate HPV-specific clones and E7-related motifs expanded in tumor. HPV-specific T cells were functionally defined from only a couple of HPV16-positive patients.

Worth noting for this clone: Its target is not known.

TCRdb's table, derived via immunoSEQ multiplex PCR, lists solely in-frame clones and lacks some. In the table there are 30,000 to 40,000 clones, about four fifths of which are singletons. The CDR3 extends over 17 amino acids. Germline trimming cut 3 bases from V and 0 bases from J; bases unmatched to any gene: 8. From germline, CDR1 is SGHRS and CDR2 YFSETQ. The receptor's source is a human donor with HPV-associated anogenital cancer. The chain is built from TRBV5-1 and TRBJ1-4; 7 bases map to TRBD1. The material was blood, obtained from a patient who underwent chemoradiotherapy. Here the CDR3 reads CASSWQGGPTTNEKLFF. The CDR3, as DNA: TGCGCCAGCAGCTGGCAGGGGGGCCCCACAACTAATGAAAAACTGTTTTTT.